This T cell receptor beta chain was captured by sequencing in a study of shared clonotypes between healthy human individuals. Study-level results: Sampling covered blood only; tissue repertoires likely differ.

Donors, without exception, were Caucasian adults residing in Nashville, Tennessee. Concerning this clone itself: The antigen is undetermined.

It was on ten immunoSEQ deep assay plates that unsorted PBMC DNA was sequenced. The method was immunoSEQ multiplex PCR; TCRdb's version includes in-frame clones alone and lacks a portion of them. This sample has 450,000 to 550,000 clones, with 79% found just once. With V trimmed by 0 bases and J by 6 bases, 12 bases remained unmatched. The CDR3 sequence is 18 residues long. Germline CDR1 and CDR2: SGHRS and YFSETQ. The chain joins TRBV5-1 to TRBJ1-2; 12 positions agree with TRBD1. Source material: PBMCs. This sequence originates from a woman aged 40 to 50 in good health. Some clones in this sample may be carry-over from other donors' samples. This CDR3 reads CASSLDWLGTGGNHGYTF. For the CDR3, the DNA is TGCGCCAGCAGCTTGGATTGGCTAGGGACAGGGGGCAATCATGGCTACACCTTC.